The 5 T cell receptor beta chains in this list originate from one sample, sequenced in a study of T cells after yellow fever vaccination. TCRdb independently ran MiXCR on the 5' RACE reads; one entry per CDR3 protein. The repertoire holds roughly 500,000 distinct CDR3 sequences, with 15% to 20% as singletons. Source: PBMCs, taken 15 days after the yellow fever booster vaccination. These receptors all come from a man younger than 40 who received the YFV17D yellow fever vaccine.

This clonotype has only a few counts. This chain links TRBV20-1 with TRBJ1-4; unclear D gene. The CDR3 runs to 13 residues. Germline CDR1 DFQATT, CDR2 SNEGSKA (reference sequence). The CDR3 DNA follows: TGCAGGCGGTCCGCCGGTAATGATGGAAAACTGTTTTTT. Translated: CRRSAGNDGKLFF.

This clonotype appeared a few times. The DNA for the CDR3 is TGCAGTGCTACTGAAGGAGTGGCCTCAGAGACCCAGTACTTC. Translation gives CSATEGVASETQYF. V gene TRBV20-1 combines with J gene TRBJ2-5; D is ambiguous. Looked up from germline, CDR1 is DFQATT and CDR2 is SNEGSKA (reference sequence). Trimming took 4 bases from V and 4 from J, leaving 16 bases between them. This CDR3 is 14 amino acids long.

This chain uses TRBV20-1 with TRBJ2-2, with 7 bases that match TRBD2. Trimming removed 5 bases from V and 0 bases from J; junction bases left unmatched: 3. Germline CDR1 DFQATT, CDR2 SNEGSKA (reference sequence). CDR3 length equals 14 residues. The CDR3 DNA follows: TGCAGTGCTGTTCTAGCGGCGAACACCGGGGAGCTGTTTTTT. This translates into CSAVLAANTGELFF.

This sequence joins TRBV5-1 and TRBJ2-2; tentatively, D is TRBD1 (6 bases). The germline V gene has CDR1 SGHRS and CDR2 YFSETQ. The V end lost 6 bases, the J end lost 1 base, and 10 bases lay between the germline ends. The CDR3 has 14 residues. CDR3 amino acids: CASKATGNTGELFF. Here the CDR3 DNA reads TGCGCCAGCAAGGCGACAGGGAACACCGGGGAGCTGTTTTTT.

This clonotype was seen a single time. This rearrangement joins TRBV5-6 to TRBJ2-3, with D unclear. Germline V CDR1 and CDR2: SGHDT, YYEEEE. CDR3 length: 12 amino acids. V was pared by 0 bases and J by 7 bases, with 6 bases between. CDR3 sequence reads: CASSLADNTQYF. DNA of the CDR3: TGTGCCAGCAGCTTGGCGGATAATACGCAGTATTTT.